The 16 T cell receptor beta chains in this list originate from one sample, sequenced in a study of cytomegalovirus exposure and HLA in healthy donors. The primer mix had 60 Vbeta and 13 Jbeta primers. TCRdb's copy holds only in-frame clones and misses some; the assay was immunoSEQ multiplex PCR. The sample has some 150,000 clones, roughly 80% seen once. The sample comprised PBMCs. These receptors were collected from a female donor in good health and CMV-seronegative.

The chain carries TRBV6-1 and TRBJ1-2; a weak D match, TRBD1 (6 bases). V shed 0 bases and J shed 5 bases, with 16 bases lying between them. Per the germline V gene, CDR1 is MNHNS and CDR2 is SASEGT. The CDR3 is made up of 16 amino acids. The CDR3 DNA is TGTGCCAGCAGTGAAGCTGCCCGCACAGGGACATATGGCTACACCTTC. Translation: CASSEAARTGTYGYTF.

The chain employs TRBV9 and TRBJ1-4, with a weak D call TRBD1 (6 bases). Germline CDR1 SGDLS, CDR2 YYNGEE. The CDR3 contains 14 residues. V shed 2 bases and J shed 8 bases, with 13 bases lying between them. CDR3 sequence (DNA): TGTGCCAGCAGCGTTGCAGGGGTAAGCGAAAAACTGTTTTTT. Amino acid sequence: CASSVAGVSEKLFF.

V usage is TRBV7-9 and J usage is TRBJ2-4; 10 positions agree with TRBD2. The CDR3 is 19 amino acids. V gave up 3 bases and J gave up 3 bases; unmatched junction bases: 14. CDR1 is SEHNR, CDR2 FQNEAQ, per germline (reference sequence). The CDR3 nucleotides read TGTGCCAGCAGCTTTTCGGTGAGCGGGAGGGATATCGGCAAAAACATTCAGTACTTC. Its protein product is CASSFSVSGRDIGKNIQYF.

This chain joins TRBV29-1 and TRBJ2-2; TRBD2 matches at 7 bases. Trimming took 6 bases from V and 6 from J; bases not matched to a gene: 7. The CDR3 contains 13 residues. Germline V CDR1 and CDR2: SQVTM, ANQGSEA. CDR3 nucleotides: TGCAGCGTGGCGACTAGCTCGGCCGGGGAGCTGTTTTTT. It yields the protein CSVATSSAGELFF.

The J gene is TRBJ1-1, the V gene TRBV14; D possibly corresponds to TRBD1 (5 bases). The V and J ends lost 4 bases and 2 bases respectively, with 11 bases between them. The CDR3 sequence is 14 residues long. The V gene's germline CDR1 is SGHDN and CDR2 FVKESK. The CDR3 loop reads CASSRLGGNTEAFF. CDR3 DNA: TGTGCCAGCAGCCGATTGGGGGGAAACACTGAAGCTTTCTTT.

The V call is TRBV9, the J call TRBJ2-1; TRBD2 matches 10 bases. This CDR3 has 15 amino acids. Germline trimming cut 3 bases from V and 6 bases from J; bases unmatched to any gene: 6. Germline lookup yields CDR1 SGDLS and CDR2 YYNGEE. Here the CDR3 DNA reads TGTGCCAGCAGCGACCTAGCGGGGGCAGTCAATGAGCAGTTCTTC. Translated, it gives CASSDLAGAVNEQFF.

The rearrangement uses TRBV6-1 and TRBJ1-3; 7 nucleotides match TRBD1. Germline trimming cut 3 bases from V and 0 bases from J; bases unmatched to any gene: 2. The CDR3 is 15 residues long. Germline values: CDR1 MNHNS, CDR2 SASEGT. In DNA, the CDR3 is TGTGCCAGCAGTGAGGGACAGCACTCTGGAAACACCATATATTTT. Protein sequence: CASSEGQHSGNTIYF.

The chain combines TRBV7-3 with TRBJ2-2, with D possibly matching TRBD1 (6 bases). Trimming pared 6 bases from V and 4 bases from J, leaving 12 bases between. CDR1 SGHTA and CDR2 FQGTGA come from the germline V gene. The CDR3 is made up of 14 amino acids. CDR3 DNA: TGTGCCAGCAGTTCCGGACAGACCACCGGGGAGCTGTTTTTT. Amino acid sequence: CASSSGQTTGELFF.

The chain recombines TRBV19 with TRBJ2-5, with a possible D match to TRBD2 (6 bases). The J call may be in error: the DNA end matches TRBJ2-7 better. Per germline, CDR1 LNHDA and CDR2 SQIVND (reference sequence). This CDR3 contains 12 residues. CDR3 in DNA: TGTGCCAGTAGTATGGAGGGCCGCGAGCAGTACTTC. Translation: CASSMEGREQYF.

This sequence joins TRBV4-2 and TRBJ2-7; weak D call: TRBD2 (5 bases). This CDR3 has 15 residues. Germline CDR1 is LGHNA and CDR2 is YNFKEQ. V was clipped by 5 bases and J by 1 base, with 15 bases between them. CDR3 region: CASSVARGSSYEQYF. CDR3 DNA sequence: TGTGCCAGCAGCGTAGCACGGGGTTCGTCCTACGAGCAGTACTTC.

DNA for the CDR3: TGTGCCAGCAGCCACAACAGGGGATCGGGCACTGAAGCTTTCTTT. It yields the protein CASSHNRGSGTEAFF. The chain links TRBV14 to TRBJ1-1; TRBD1 matches 7 bases. With V trimmed by 3 bases and J by 4 bases, 8 bases remained unmatched. Germline V gives CDR1 SGHDN, CDR2 FVKESK. This CDR3 contains 15 residues.

In nucleotides, the CDR3 is TGCGCCAGCAGCCAAGCACCCACAGGGGGTCCCGCAGATACGCAGTATTTT. Protein: CASSQAPTGGPADTQYF. The chain carries TRBV4-1 and TRBJ2-3, with 8 bases matching TRBD1. V was clipped by 1 base and J by 4 bases; unmatched bases: 10. Per germline, CDR1 MGHRA and CDR2 YSYEKL. The CDR3 runs to 17 residues.

The chain links TRBV6-5 to TRBJ1-2, with 7 bases aligning to TRBD1. The CDR3 totals 13 residues. Germline assignment: CDR1 MNHEY and CDR2 SVGAGI. V lost 6 bases and J lost 8; bases outside the gene matches: 9. The CDR3 is CASSEDRLLGYTF. In DNA, the CDR3 is TGTGCCAGCAGCGAGGACAGGCTTTTGGGCTACACCTTC.

The chain combines TRBV5-3 with TRBJ1-2; D is possibly TRBD1 (5 bases). TRBV5-3 is designated an ORF whose function remains uncertain. V lost 0 bases and J lost 0, with 12 bases in between. The CDR3 totals 16 residues. In nucleotides, the CDR3 is TGTGCCAGAAGCTTGGGGCAGGGCCAAGCTAACTATGGCTACACCTTC. Its translation: CARSLGQGQANYGYTF.

This chain links TRBV19 with TRBJ2-1, with a tentative D call TRBD2 (6 bases). Germline values: CDR1 LNHDA, CDR2 SQIVND (reference sequence). The CDR3 consists of 15 residues. The V end was cut by 5 bases, the J end by 3 bases, with 14 bases between. CDR3 region: CASSVRDPNYNEQFF. In DNA, the CDR3 is TGTGCCAGTAGTGTGCGGGACCCCAACTACAATGAGCAGTTCTTC.

This chain links TRBV10-3 with TRBJ1-5; TRBD1 might be the D (6 bases). CDR3 length: 16 residues. CDR1 is ENHRY, CDR2 SYGVKD, per germline. The V and J ends lost 0 bases and 7 bases respectively, with 16 bases between them. The CDR3 coding sequence is TGTGCCATCAGTGAGTCTCTGGGGGCAGGTCAACAGCCCCAGCATTTT. Residues: CAISESLGAGQQPQHF.